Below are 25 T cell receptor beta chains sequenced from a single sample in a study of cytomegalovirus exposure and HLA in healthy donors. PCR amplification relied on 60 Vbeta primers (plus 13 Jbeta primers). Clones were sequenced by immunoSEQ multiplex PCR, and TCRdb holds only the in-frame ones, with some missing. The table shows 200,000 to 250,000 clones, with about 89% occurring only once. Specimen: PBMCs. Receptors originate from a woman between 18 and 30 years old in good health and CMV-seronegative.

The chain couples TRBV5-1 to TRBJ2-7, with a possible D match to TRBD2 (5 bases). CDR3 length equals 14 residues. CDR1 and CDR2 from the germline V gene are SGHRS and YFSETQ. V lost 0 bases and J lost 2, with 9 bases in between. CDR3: CASSLGGLTYEQYF. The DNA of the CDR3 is TGCGCCAGCAGCTTGGGCGGACTTACCTACGAGCAGTACTTC.

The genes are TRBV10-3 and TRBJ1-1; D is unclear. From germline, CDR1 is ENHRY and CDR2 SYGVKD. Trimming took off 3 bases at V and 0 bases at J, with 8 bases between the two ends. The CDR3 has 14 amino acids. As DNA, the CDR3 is TGTGCCATCAGTGAACGAGGGCTGAACACTGAAGCTTTCTTT. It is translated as CAISERGLNTEAFF.

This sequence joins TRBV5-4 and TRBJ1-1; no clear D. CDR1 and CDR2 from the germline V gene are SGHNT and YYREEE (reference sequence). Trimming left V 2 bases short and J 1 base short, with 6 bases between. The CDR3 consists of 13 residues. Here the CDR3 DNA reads TGTGCCAGCAGCTTATCATGGAACACTGAAGCTTTCTTT. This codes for CASSLSWNTEAFF.

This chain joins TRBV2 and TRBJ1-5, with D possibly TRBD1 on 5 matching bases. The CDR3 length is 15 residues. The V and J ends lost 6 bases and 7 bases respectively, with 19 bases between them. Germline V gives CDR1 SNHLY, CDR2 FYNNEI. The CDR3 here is CASSPGRGRAQPQHF. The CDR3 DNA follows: TGTGCCAGCAGCCCGGGGCGGGGCCGGGCACAGCCCCAGCATTTT.

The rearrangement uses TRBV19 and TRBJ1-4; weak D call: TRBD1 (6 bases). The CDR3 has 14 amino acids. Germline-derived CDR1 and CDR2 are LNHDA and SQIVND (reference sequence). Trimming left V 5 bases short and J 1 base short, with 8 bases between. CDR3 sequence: CASSYRVTNEKLFF. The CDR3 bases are TGTGCCAGTAGTTACAGGGTAACTAATGAAAAACTGTTTTTT.

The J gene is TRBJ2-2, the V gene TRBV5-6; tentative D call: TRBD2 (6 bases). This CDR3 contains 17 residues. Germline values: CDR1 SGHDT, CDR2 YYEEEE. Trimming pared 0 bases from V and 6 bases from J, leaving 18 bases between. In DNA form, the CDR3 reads TGTGCCAGCAGCTTGGGTAGGCTAGCGATTTTCGCCGGGGAGCTGTTTTTT. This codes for CASSLGRLAIFAGELFF.

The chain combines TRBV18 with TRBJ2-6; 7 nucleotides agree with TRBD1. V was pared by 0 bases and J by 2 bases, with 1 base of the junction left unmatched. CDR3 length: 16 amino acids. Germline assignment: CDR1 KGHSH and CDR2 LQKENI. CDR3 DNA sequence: TGTGCCAGCTCACCACCACAGGGGACTGGGGCCAACGTCCTGACTTTC. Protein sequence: CASSPPQGTGANVLTF.

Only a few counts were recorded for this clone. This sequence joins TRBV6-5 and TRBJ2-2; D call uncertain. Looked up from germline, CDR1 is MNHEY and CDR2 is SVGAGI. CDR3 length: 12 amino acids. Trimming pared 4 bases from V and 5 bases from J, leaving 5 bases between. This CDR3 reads CASSFNTGELFF. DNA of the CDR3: TGTGCCAGCAGTTTCAATACCGGGGAGCTGTTTTTT.

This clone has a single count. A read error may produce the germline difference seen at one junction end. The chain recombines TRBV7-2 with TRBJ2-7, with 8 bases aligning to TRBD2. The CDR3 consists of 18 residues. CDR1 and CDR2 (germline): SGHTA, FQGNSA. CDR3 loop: CASRDWVWRAGGSSEQYF. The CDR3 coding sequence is TGTGCCAGCCGCGACTGGGTTTGGCGGGCGGGGGGTTCCTCCGAGCAGTACTTC.

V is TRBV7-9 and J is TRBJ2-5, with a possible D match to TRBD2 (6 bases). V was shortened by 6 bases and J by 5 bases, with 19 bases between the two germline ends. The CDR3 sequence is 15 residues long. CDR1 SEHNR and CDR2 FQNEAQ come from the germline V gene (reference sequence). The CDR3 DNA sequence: TGTGCCAGCAGTTCCCGAACCGGGGGTCATGAGACCCAGTACTTC. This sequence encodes CASSSRTGGHETQYF.

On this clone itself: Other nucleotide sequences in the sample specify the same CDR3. The CDR3 protein is CSVGGASNQPQHF. The CDR3 DNA sequence: TGCAGCGTTGGTGGGGCCAGCAATCAGCCCCAGCATTTT. This chain joins TRBV29-1 and TRBJ1-5, with a weak D call TRBD1 (5 bases). Germline V lookup: CDR1 SQVTM, CDR2 ANQGSEA. V dropped 4 bases and J dropped 1 base, with 8 bases sitting between them. CDR3 length: 13 amino acids.

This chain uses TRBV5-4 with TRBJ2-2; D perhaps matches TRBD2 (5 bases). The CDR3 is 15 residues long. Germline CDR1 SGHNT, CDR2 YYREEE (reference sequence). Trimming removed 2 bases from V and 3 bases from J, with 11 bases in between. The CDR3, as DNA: TGTGCCAGCAGCTTTTTGGACGGGGACACCGGGGAGCTGTTTTTT. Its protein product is CASSFLDGDTGELFF.

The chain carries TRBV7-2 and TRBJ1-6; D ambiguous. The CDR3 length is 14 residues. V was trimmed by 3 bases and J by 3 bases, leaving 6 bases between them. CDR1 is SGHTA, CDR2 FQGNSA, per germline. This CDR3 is CASSLYSYNSPLHF. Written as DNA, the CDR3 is TGTGCCAGCAGCTTGTACAGCTATAATTCACCCCTCCACTTT.

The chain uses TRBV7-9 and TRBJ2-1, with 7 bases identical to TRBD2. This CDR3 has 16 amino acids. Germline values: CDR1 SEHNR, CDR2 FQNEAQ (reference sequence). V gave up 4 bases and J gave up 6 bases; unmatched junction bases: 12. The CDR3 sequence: CASSSTPRLARNEQFF. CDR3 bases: TGTGCCAGCAGCTCGACACCCCGACTAGCCCGCAATGAGCAGTTCTTC.

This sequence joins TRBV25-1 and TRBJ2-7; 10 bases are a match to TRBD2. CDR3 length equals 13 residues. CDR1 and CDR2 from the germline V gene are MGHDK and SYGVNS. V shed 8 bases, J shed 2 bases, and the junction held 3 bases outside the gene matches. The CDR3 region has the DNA TGTGCCAGCGGGACTAGCGCGACCTACGAGCAGTACTTC. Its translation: CASGTSATYEQYF.

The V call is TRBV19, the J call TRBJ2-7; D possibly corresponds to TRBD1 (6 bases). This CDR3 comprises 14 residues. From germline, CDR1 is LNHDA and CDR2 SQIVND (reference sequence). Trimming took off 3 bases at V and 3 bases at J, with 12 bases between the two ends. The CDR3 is CASSMWGQSYEQYF. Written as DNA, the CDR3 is TGTGCCAGTAGTATGTGGGGGCAGAGCTACGAGCAGTACTTC. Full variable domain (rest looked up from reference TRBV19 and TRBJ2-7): DGGITQSPKYLFRKEGQNVTLSCEQNLNHDAMYWYRQDPGQGLRLIYYSQIVNDFQKGDIAEGYSVSREKKESFPLTVTSAQKNPTAFYLCASSMWGQSYEQYFGPGTRLTVT.

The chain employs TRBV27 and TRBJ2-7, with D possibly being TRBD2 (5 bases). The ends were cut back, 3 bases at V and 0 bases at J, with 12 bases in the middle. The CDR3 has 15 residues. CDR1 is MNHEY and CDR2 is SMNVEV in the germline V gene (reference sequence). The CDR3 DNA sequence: TGTGCCAGCAGTTTGGGAGCAGTAGGCTCCTACGAGCAGTACTTC. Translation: CASSLGAVGSYEQYF.

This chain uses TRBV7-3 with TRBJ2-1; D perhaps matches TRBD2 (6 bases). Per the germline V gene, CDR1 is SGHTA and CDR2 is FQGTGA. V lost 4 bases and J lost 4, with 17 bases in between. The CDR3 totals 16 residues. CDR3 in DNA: TGTGCCAGCAGCTCCCATCCGGGAGCGGGTTACAATGAGCAGTTCTTC. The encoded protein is CASSSHPGAGYNEQFF.

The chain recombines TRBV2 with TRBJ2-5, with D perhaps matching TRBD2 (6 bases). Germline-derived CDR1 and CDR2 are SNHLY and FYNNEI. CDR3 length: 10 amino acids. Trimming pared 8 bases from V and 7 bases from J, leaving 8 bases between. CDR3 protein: CASFGGTQYF. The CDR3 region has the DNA TGTGCCAGCTTCGGGGGGACCCAGTACTTC.

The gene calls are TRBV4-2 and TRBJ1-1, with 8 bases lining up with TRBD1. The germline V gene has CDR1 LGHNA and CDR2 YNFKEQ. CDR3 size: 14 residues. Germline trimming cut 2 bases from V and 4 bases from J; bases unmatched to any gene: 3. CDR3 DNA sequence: TGTGCCAGCAGCCAACAGGGGGCGGTCACTGAAGCTTTCTTT. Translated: CASSQQGAVTEAFF.

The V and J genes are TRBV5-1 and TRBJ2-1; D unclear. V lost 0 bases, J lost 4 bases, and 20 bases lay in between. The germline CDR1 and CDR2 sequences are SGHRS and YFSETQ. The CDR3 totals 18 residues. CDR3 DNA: TGCGCCAGCAGCTTGGTCTATCGCGGCGCGATCAAATACAATGAGCAGTTCTTC. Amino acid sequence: CASSLVYRGAIKYNEQFF.

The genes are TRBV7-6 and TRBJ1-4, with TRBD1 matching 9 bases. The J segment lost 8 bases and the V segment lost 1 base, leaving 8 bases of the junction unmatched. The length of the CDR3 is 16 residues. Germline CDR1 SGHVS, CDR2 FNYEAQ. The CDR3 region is CASSLDQQGAVEKLFF. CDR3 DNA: TGTGCCAGCAGCTTAGACCAACAGGGGGCGGTCGAAAAACTGTTTTTT.

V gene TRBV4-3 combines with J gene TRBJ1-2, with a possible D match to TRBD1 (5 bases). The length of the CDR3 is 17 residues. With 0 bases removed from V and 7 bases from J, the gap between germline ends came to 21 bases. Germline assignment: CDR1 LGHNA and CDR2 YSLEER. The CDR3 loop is CASSQDTLSAGGSGYTF. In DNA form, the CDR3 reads TGCGCCAGCAGCCAAGATACCCTTTCAGCGGGGGGTTCTGGCTACACCTTC.

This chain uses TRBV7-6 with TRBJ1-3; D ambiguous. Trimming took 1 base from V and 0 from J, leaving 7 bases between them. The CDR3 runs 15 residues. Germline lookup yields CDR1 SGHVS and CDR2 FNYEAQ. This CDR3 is CASSLERFSGNTIYF. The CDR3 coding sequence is TGTGCCAGCAGCTTAGAGAGATTCTCTGGAAACACCATATATTTT.

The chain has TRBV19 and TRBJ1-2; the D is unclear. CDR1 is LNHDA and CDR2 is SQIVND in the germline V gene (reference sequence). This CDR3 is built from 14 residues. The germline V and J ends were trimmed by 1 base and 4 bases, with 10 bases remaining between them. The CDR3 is CASSIGRSSYGYTF. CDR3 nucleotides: TGTGCCAGTAGTATAGGCAGATCATCCTATGGCTACACCTTC.